This T cell receptor beta chain stems from a study of CD8+ T cells in alopecia areata. Study-level findings and limits: When scalp samples are sequenced, resident alphabeta T cells of normal skin are also captured.

The sequencing template was cDNA reverse transcribed from extracted RNA. Libraries were prepared by immunoSEQ multiplex PCR; TCRdb keeps only in-frame clonotypes and omits some of them. The data show over 70,000 clones, roughly 66% seen once. Regarding this clone: Its matching antigen is unknown.

Noted treatment: oral pan-JAK inhibitor, 5-10 mg twice daily. This CDR3 spans 15 amino acids. V gave up 4 bases and J gave up 6 bases, with 16 bases separating them. Germline loops: CDR1 MGHRA, CDR2 YSYEKL. The starting material was CD8+ T cells sorted from blood, obtained at week 24, from a patient treated with tofacitinib. The receptor was derived from a human donor with alopecia areata. V and J are TRBV4-1 and TRBJ2-1; TRBD1 or TRBD2 may be the D gene (5 bases each). CDR3 loop: CASSRSGVQGNEQFF. CDR3 nucleotide sequence: TGCGCCAGCAGCCGCAGCGGTGTTCAGGGCAATGAGCAGTTCTTC.